What follows are 25 T cell receptor beta chains derived from one specimen sequenced in a study of control samples from healthy donors and cancer patients. Method: immunoSEQ multiplex PCR; TCRdb's copy keeps in-frame clones and lacks some. The data contain around 130,000 clones, 90% of them singletons. The specimen was blood. Receptors originate from a man younger than 35 in good health.

The chain is built from TRBV6-4 and TRBJ2-1; D is perhaps TRBD2 (7 bases). This CDR3 contains 16 residues. The ends were cut back, 0 bases at V and 12 bases at J, with 21 bases in the middle. The V gene's germline CDR1 is MRHNA and CDR2 SNTAGT. The CDR3 loop reads CASSDSGPPEGGPQFF. Here the CDR3 DNA reads TGTGCCAGCAGTGACTCGGGACCCCCCGAGGGGGGGCCGCAGTTCTTC.

About this clone: The same CDR3 can be traced to other DNA sequences in this sample. V usage is TRBV12-3 or TRBV12-4 and J usage is TRBJ1-5; TRBD1 is a possible D gene (6 bases). V was trimmed by 5 bases and J by 6 bases, leaving 11 bases between them. The CDR3 extends over 13 amino acids. This CDR3 is CASSTGGGQPQHF. CDR3 DNA sequence: TGTGCCAGCAGTACGGGGGGCGGTCAGCCCCAGCATTTT.

About this clone itself: Other DNA sequences in the sample encode the same CDR3. The chain links TRBV5-1 to TRBJ2-6; no definite D call. The V end was cut by 0 bases, the J end by 0 bases, with 7 bases between. This CDR3 is built from 16 residues. Germline values: CDR1 SGHRS, CDR2 YFSETQ. CDR3 in DNA: TGCGCCAGCAGCTTGGGGACCAGCTCTGGGGCCAACGTCCTGACTTTC. Protein: CASSLGTSSGANVLTF.

The chain carries TRBV15 and TRBJ1-1; maybe TRBD1 (6 bases). Trimming pared 3 bases from V and 1 base from J, leaving 6 bases between. The CDR3 extends over 13 amino acids. From germline, CDR1 is LNHNV and CDR2 YYDKDF (reference sequence). The CDR3 DNA is TGTGCCACCAGCAGGGACAGGAACACTGAAGCTTTCTTT. Translated, it gives CATSRDRNTEAFF.

The V and J genes are TRBV7-9 and TRBJ1-1, with D possibly TRBD1 on 5 matching bases. Trimming took off 6 bases at V and 0 bases at J, with 14 bases between the two ends. Germline CDR1 SEHNR, CDR2 FQNEAQ (reference sequence). The CDR3 length is 15 residues. The DNA of the CDR3 is TGTGCCAGCAGTCCGCCCAGGGTAATGAACACTGAAGCTTTCTTT. Protein: CASSPPRVMNTEAFF.

The chain recombines TRBV11-2 with TRBJ2-5, with TRBD2 identical over 8 bases. Germline CDR1 reads SGHAT; CDR2 reads FQNNGV. J lost 1 base, V lost 2 bases, and 3 bases had no gene match. The CDR3 covers 15 residues. The DNA of the CDR3 is TGTGCCAGCAGCTTATGGCGGGGGGCCCAAGAGACCCAGTACTTC. It is translated as CASSLWRGAQETQYF.

The chain uses TRBV28 and TRBJ1-2, with D perhaps matching TRBD1 (5 bases). This CDR3 comprises 13 residues. With 5 bases removed from V and 6 bases from J, the gap between germline ends came to 13 bases. Germline V lookup: CDR1 MDHEN, CDR2 SYDVKM. The CDR3 DNA reads as TGTGCCAGCAGTCCCCCCCAGGGCAATGGCTACACCTTC. As protein: CASSPPQGNGYTF.

The gene calls are TRBV7-8 and TRBJ1-4; 9 bases are a match to TRBD1. V lost 4 bases to trimming and J lost 7 bases; unmatched junction nucleotides: 4. CDR1 is SGHVS, CDR2 FQNEAQ, per germline. The CDR3 is 14 amino acids. This CDR3 is CASSSQGAFEKLFF. As DNA, the CDR3 is TGTGCCAGCAGCTCACAGGGGGCGTTTGAAAAACTGTTTTTT.

The genes are TRBV11-1 and TRBJ1-5; no clear D. The CDR3 sequence is 13 residues long. The germline V gene encodes CDR1 SGHAT and CDR2 FQDESV (reference sequence). V was cut by 5 bases and J by 1 base, with 6 bases left in between. CDR3 sequence: CASSAQSNQPQHF. The CDR3 DNA follows: TGTGCCAGCAGCGCCCAGAGCAATCAGCCCCAGCATTTT.

The chain has TRBV29-1 and TRBJ1-1, with D hard to call. Germline V gives CDR1 SQVTM, CDR2 ANQGSEA. The CDR3 length is 12 residues. The ends were cut back, 4 bases at V and 1 base at J, with 7 bases in the middle. The CDR3 reads CSVVLGNTEAFF. Here the CDR3 DNA reads TGCAGCGTTGTACTAGGGAACACTGAAGCTTTCTTT.

The chain couples TRBV15 to TRBJ1-5; D might be TRBD1 (5 bases). The CDR3 sequence is 14 residues long. V was cut by 6 bases and J by 6 bases, with 15 bases left in between. Germline CDR1 LNHNV, CDR2 YYDKDF (reference sequence). The CDR3 coding sequence is TGTGCCACCAGTCCTGGAGGGGTGAGTCAGCCCCAGCATTTT. Translating gives CATSPGGVSQPQHF. Complete variable domain (other parts from reference TRBV15 and TRBJ1-5): DAMVIQNPRYQVTQFGKPVTLSCSQTLNHNVMYWYQQKSSQAPKLLFHYYDKDFNNEADTPDNFQSRRPNTSFCFLDIRSPGLGDTAMYLCATSPGGVSQPQHFGDGTRLSIL.

V gene TRBV7-2 combines with J gene TRBJ2-3, with no clear D. The CDR3 contains 16 residues. The ends were cut back, 4 bases at V and 2 bases at J, with 16 bases in the middle. Per the germline V gene, CDR1 is SGHTA and CDR2 is FQGNSA. The DNA for the CDR3 is TGTGCCAGCAGCTCCCATTCGGGCAATCCCACAGATACGCAGTATTTT. Translation gives CASSSHSGNPTDTQYF.

The chain uses TRBV28 and TRBJ2-7; D gene ambiguous. The CDR3 covers 11 residues. Per germline, CDR1 MDHEN and CDR2 SYDVKM. The V gene lost 0 bases and the J gene lost 6 bases, with 3 bases spanning the gap. The CDR3 protein is CASSLWSEQYF. In DNA form, the CDR3 reads TGTGCCAGCAGTTTATGGTCCGAGCAGTACTTC.

V usage is TRBV6-5 and J usage is TRBJ2-2; no firm D call. V was shortened by 2 bases and J by 7 bases, with 11 bases between the two germline ends. CDR3 size: 14 residues. CDR1 is MNHEY, CDR2 SVGAGI, per germline. For the CDR3, the DNA is TGTGCCAGCAGTTACGATGGGGTAATCGGGGAGCTGTTTTTT. Its translation is CASSYDGVIGELFF.

This sequence joins TRBV11-2 and TRBJ1-1; 11 bases line up with TRBD1. V lost 1 base and J lost 1; bases outside the gene matches: 8. CDR3 length equals 18 residues. Per germline, CDR1 SGHAT and CDR2 FQNNGV. The CDR3 coding sequence is TGTGCCAGCAGCTTAGGGTTCTGGACAGGGGGCGAGAACACTGAAGCTTTCTTT. It is translated as CASSLGFWTGGENTEAFF.

The chain couples TRBV5-1 to TRBJ2-1; 12 bases are shared with TRBD2. This CDR3 is built from 20 residues. Trimming removed 3 bases from V and 1 base from J; junction bases left unmatched: 14. The germline V gene has CDR1 SGHRS and CDR2 YFSETQ. CDR3 DNA sequence: TGCGCCAGCAGCTCCCCTAGCGGGAGGGTGGATTATAGTTCCTACAATGAGCAGTTCTTC. Its protein is CASSSPSGRVDYSSYNEQFF.

The chain is built from TRBV9 and TRBJ2-1; D gene ambiguous. Germline V gives CDR1 SGDLS, CDR2 YYNGEE. The CDR3 spans 16 residues. V lost 0 bases, J lost 2 bases, and 12 bases lay in between. CDR3 region: CASSVVSVTAYNEQFF. In DNA, the CDR3 is TGTGCCAGCAGCGTAGTTTCGGTAACGGCCTACAATGAGCAGTTCTTC.

The J gene is TRBJ2-7, the V gene TRBV10-3, with D possibly TRBD1 on 6 matching bases. Germline lookup yields CDR1 ENHRY and CDR2 SYGVKD. The V and J ends lost 0 bases and 6 bases respectively, with 6 bases between them. The CDR3 runs 12 residues. CDR3 coding DNA: TGTGCCATCAGTGAGTCCAGGGGCGAGCAGTACGTC. This translates into CAISESRGEQYV.

The chain couples TRBV28 to TRBJ1-1, with 9 nucleotides matching TRBD1. With 5 bases clipped from V and 4 bases from J, the junction kept 8 bases outside the gene matches. The CDR3 has 15 residues. Germline CDR1 and CDR2: MDHEN and SYDVKM. In nucleotides, the CDR3 is TGTGCCAGCAGTCTACCGGGACAGGGATCCACTGAAGCTTTCTTT. This encodes CASSLPGQGSTEAFF. The full variable domain, with the rest looked up from reference TRBV28 and TRBJ1-1, is DVKVTQSSRYLVKRTGEKVFLECVQDMDHENMFWYRQDPGLGLRLIYFSYDVKMKEKGDIPEGYSVSREKKERFSLILESASTNQTSMYLCASSLPGQGSTEAFFGQGTRLTVV.

The genes are TRBV27 and TRBJ2-1; D ambiguous. Trimming removed 3 bases at V and 4 bases at J, with 13 bases between. The CDR3 loop spans 15 amino acids. The germline V gene has CDR1 MNHEY and CDR2 SMNVEV (reference sequence). The CDR3 is CASSFEAHSYNEQFF. In nucleotides, the CDR3 is TGTGCCAGCAGTTTTGAGGCCCATTCTTACAATGAGCAGTTCTTC.

The rearrangement uses TRBV5-1 and TRBJ2-2, with D tentatively TRBD1 (7 bases). This CDR3 is built from 13 residues. CDR1 is SGHRS and CDR2 is YFSETQ in the germline V gene. V was pared by 5 bases and J by 5 bases, with 10 bases between. The CDR3 DNA is TGCGCCAGCAGTTCAGGGGGGACCGGGGAGCTGTTTTTT. This translates into CASSSGGTGELFF.

This chain uses TRBV13 with TRBJ1-1, with 8 bases identical to TRBD1. With V trimmed by 5 bases and J by 3 bases, 14 bases remained unmatched. This CDR3 is 17 amino acids long. From germline, CDR1 is PRHDT and CDR2 FYEKMQ (reference sequence). The CDR3 DNA reads TGTGCCAGCAGCCCCGGACAGGGCGGGTGGGGTGACACTGAAGCTTTCTTT. Its protein is CASSPGQGGWGDTEAFF.

This CDR3 reads CASRGGDSVQPQHF. For the CDR3, the DNA is TGTGCCAGCCGGGGGGGGGACAGTGTCCAGCCCCAGCATTTT. The genes are TRBV18 and TRBJ1-5; TRBD1 matches 7 bases. V gave up 8 bases and J gave up 7 bases; unmatched junction bases: 11. Per germline, CDR1 KGHSH and CDR2 LQKENI. The CDR3 runs 14 residues. The full variable domain, rest sourced from reference TRBV18 and TRBJ1-5, is NAGVMQNPRHLVRRRGQEARLRCSPMKGHSHVYWYRQLPEEGLKFMVYLQKENIIDESGMPKERFSAEFPKEGPSILRIQQVVRGDSAAYFCASRGGDSVQPQHFGDGTRLSIL.

The chain couples TRBV29-1 to TRBJ2-1, with no clear D. CDR1 and CDR2 (germline): SQVTM, ANQGSEA. This CDR3 region has 12 residues. Trimming left V 1 base short and J 8 bases short, with 9 bases between. CDR3: CSVEVKFDEQFF. CDR3 nucleotide sequence: TGCAGCGTTGAAGTAAAGTTCGATGAGCAGTTCTTC.

V gene TRBV28 combines with J gene TRBJ1-2; no firm D call. CDR1 and CDR2 from the germline V gene are MDHEN and SYDVKM. The CDR3 is made up of 14 amino acids. Trimming took 5 bases from V and 1 from J, leaving 11 bases between them. The CDR3 protein is CASSPRTGNYGYTF. CDR3 DNA: TGTGCCAGCAGTCCCCGGACCGGTAACTATGGCTACACCTTC.